Listed here are 3 T cell receptor beta chains from one sample, sequenced in a study of PD-L1 blockade in urothelial cancer. Profiling relied on immunoSEQ multiplex PCR, and the TCRdb table lists in-frame clones only, not all of them. Seen here are tens of thousands of clones, 90% observed once, and the top ten hold 1.6%. The time point is: pretreatment peripheral blood. Sequenced material: PBMCs, taken around atezolizumab (anti-PD-L1) treatment. The receptors were gathered from a man in his fifties or sixties with urothelial cancer.

The rearrangement joins TRBV7-2 to TRBJ1-1; 12 bases agree with TRBD1. V shed 5 bases and J 4 bases; nucleotides not matched to a gene: 5. CDR1 and CDR2 (germline): SGHTA, FQGNSA. The CDR3 runs 15 residues. The CDR3 reads CASSLMGQGATEAFF. The DNA for the CDR3 is TGTGCCAGCAGCCTGATGGGACAGGGGGCCACTGAAGCTTTCTTT. Drawing the rest from reference TRBV7-2 and TRBJ1-1, the complete variable domain is GAGVSQSPSNKVTEKGKDVELRCDPISGHTALYWYRQSLGQGLEFLIYFQGNSAPDKSGLPSDRFSAERTGGSVSTLTIQRTQQEDSAVYLCASSLMGQGATEAFFGQGTRLTVV.

The chain uses TRBV10-3 and TRBJ2-7; D unclear. The CDR3 sequence is 12 residues long. The V and J ends lost 3 bases and 4 bases respectively, with 7 bases between them. Germline CDR1 is ENHRY and CDR2 is SYGVKD. CDR3 amino acids: CAISDAAYEQYF. For the CDR3, the DNA is TGTGCCATCAGTGATGCAGCGTACGAGCAGTACTTC.

The chain couples TRBV21-1 to TRBJ2-1; TRBD2 was called by the table and not checked on the DNA. TRBV21-1 is marked as a pseudogene. The CDR3 has 21 amino acids. The CDR3, as DNA: TGTGCCAGCAGCAAAGGGCAGACTAGCGGGAGGGGGCACGGGGGCTACAATGAGCAGTTCTTC. Its translation: CASSKGQTSGRGHGGYNEQFF.